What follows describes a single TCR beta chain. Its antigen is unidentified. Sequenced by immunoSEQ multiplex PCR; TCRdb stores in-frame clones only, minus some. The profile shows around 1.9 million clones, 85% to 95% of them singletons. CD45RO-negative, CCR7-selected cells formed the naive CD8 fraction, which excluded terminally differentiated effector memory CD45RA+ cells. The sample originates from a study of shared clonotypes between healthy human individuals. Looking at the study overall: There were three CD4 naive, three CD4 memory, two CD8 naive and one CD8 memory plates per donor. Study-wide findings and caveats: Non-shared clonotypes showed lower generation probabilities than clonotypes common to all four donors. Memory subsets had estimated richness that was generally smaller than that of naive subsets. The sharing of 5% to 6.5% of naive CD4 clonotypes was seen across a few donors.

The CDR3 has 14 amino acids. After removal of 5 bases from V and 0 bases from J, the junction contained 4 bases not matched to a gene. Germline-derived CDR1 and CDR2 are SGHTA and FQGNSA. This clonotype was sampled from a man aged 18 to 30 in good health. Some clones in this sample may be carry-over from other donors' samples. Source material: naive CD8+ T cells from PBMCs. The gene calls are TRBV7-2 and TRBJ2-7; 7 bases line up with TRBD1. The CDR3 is CASSPWDSSYEQYF. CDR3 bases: TGTGCCAGCAGCCCCTGGGACAGCTCCTACGAGCAGTACTTC. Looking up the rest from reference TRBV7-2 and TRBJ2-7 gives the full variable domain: GAGVSQSPSNKVTEKGKDVELRCDPISGHTALYWYRQSLGQGLEFLIYFQGNSAPDKSGLPSDRFSAERTGGSVSTLTIQRTQQEDSAVYLCASSPWDSSYEQYFGPGTRLTVT.